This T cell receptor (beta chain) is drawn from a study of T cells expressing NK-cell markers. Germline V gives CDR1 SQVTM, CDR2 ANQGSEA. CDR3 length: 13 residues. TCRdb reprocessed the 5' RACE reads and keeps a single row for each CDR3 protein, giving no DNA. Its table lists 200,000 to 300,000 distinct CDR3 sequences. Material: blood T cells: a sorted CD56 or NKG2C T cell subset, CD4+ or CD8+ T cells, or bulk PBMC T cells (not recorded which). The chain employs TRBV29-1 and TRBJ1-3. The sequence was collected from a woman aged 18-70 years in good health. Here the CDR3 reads CSAKGFSGNTIYF. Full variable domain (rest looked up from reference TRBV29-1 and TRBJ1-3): SAVISQKPSRDICQRGTSLTIQCQVDSQVTMMFWYRQQPGQSLTLIATANQGSEATYESGFVIDKFPISRPNLTFSTLTVSNMSPEDSSIYLCSAKGFSGNTIYFGEGSWLTVV.